A single sample gave rise to the 3 T cell receptor beta chains below, sequenced in a study of cytomegalovirus exposure and HLA in healthy donors (dated by TCRdb to 2015 to 2018). Receptor amplification or capture employed the immunoSEQ multiplex PCR assay. A mixture of 60 forward primers for TCR Vbeta segments and 13 reverse primers for TCR Jbeta segments was used in the multiplex PCR. TCRdb took over this immuneACCESS table, retaining in-frame rearrangements with V and J assigned. Such tables are incomplete; in checked studies, under half of the missing clones stem from an unresolved V gene, and the remainder is unexplained. This sample is represented by more than 100,000 clones; roughly 80% of them were singletons. The top ten constitute under 2.5% of the sample. Sequencing was performed on PBMCs. These receptors all come from a man aged 30-40 years in good health and CMV-seronegative.

This rearrangement joins TRBV19 to TRBJ1-6; D gene uncertain. The CDR3 loop spans 18 amino acids. Germline CDR1 reads LNHDA; CDR2 reads SQIVND (reference sequence). Trimming took 3 bases from V and 4 from J, leaving 19 bases between them. The CDR3, as DNA: TGTGCCAGTAGTATCGGTCCGTCGGGTACAAGGTATAATTCACCCCTCCACTTT. Translation: CASSIGPSGTRYNSPLHF.

J is TRBJ1-2 and V is TRBV4-1; D may be TRBD1 (5 bases). Trimming left V 1 base short and J 6 bases short, with 18 bases between. Per the germline V gene, CDR1 is MGHRA and CDR2 is YSYEKL. The CDR3 extends over 16 amino acids. The CDR3 protein is CASSQVVYRWSHGYTF. The DNA of the CDR3 is TGCGCCAGCAGCCAAGTAGTATACAGGTGGTCCCATGGCTACACCTTC.

The chain joins TRBV5-4 to TRBJ2-7; 10 nucleotides line up with TRBD1. With 4 bases clipped from V and 0 bases from J, the junction kept 7 bases outside the gene matches. This CDR3 is 16 amino acids long. The germline CDR1 and CDR2 sequences are SGHNT and YYREEE (reference sequence). The CDR3 coding sequence is TGTGCCAGCAGCCGTCGGGACAGGGGTTTCTCCTACGAGCAGTACTTC. Amino acids: CASSRRDRGFSYEQYF.